This T cell receptor beta chain was recovered during a study of a mutant IDH1 vaccine in newly diagnosed glioma. V shed 3 bases and J shed 4 bases, with 12 bases lying between them. The CDR3 runs to 14 residues. The germline gives CDR1 MRHNA, CDR2 SNTAGT. The data were produced by immunoSEQ multiplex PCR, yet TCRdb's version contains in-frame clones alone and is incomplete. The table includes more than 30,000 clones, 80% to 85% detected once. This clone has a handful of counts. Its antigen is unknown. Time point denoted: week 47, end of study. Mutant IDH1 20-mer peptide, at 300 ug, made up each vaccine dose, with topical imiquimod.

This chain uses TRBV6-4 with TRBJ1-1; D perhaps matches TRBD1 (5 bases). The TCR sequence derives from a man aged 25 to 40 with glioma. The input for sequencing was PBMCs, taken from a glioma patient whose treatment included an IDH1 peptide vaccine. DNA for the CDR3: TGTGCCAGCAGTGATGGGACTGAGGGCACTGAAGCTTTCTTT. It specifies CASSDGTEGTEAFF.